This section outlines one T cell receptor beta chain sequence together with its context. Its cognate antigen is unknown. Profiled with immunoSEQ multiplex PCR; TCRdb holds only in-frame clones, not every one. The sample has about 97,000 clones, approximately 80% seen once. Each patient relapsed following autologous stem cell transplantation, and prior brentuximab vedotin exposure differed. Best responses were complete response, partial response or progressive disease. The record originates from a study of PD-1 blockade in classical Hodgkin lymphoma. The study, taken as a whole, reports: The study found complete responders had baseline diversity similar to newly diagnosed patients.

The material sequenced was peripheral blood mononuclear cells (PBMCs), taken at baseline. The receptor was isolated from a human donor with classical Hodgkin lymphoma.

The CDR3 region is CASSLFIPSGMIMKQETQYF. In nucleotides, the CDR3 is TGTGCCAGCAGCTTATTTATCCCGAGCGGTATGATTATGAAACAAGAGACCCAGTACTTC. The rearrangement links TRBV7-8 to TRBJ2-5, with D maybe TRBD2 (5 bases). Trimming pared 2 bases from V and 2 bases from J, leaving 27 bases between. This CDR3 contains 20 residues. Germline CDR1 is SGHVS and CDR2 is FQNEAQ. The entire variable domain, with the rest obtained from reference TRBV7-8 and TRBJ2-5, is as follows: GAGVSQSPRYKVAKRGQDVALRCDPISGHVSLFWYQQALGQGPEFLTYFQNEAQLDKSGLPSDRFFAERPEGSVSTLKIQRTQQEDSAVYLCASSLFIPSGMIMKQETQYFGPGTRLLVL.